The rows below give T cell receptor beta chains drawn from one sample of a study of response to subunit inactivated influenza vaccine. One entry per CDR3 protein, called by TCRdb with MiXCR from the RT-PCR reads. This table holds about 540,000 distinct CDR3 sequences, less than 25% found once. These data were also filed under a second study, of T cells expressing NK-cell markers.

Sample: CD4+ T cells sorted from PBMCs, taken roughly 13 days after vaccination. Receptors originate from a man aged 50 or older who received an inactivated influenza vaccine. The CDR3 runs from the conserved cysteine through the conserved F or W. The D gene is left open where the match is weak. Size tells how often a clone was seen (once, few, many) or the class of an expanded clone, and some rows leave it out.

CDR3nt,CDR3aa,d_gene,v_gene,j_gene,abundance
TGTGCCAGCAGCGTAGCAGGGGAGGATTCACCCCTCCACTTT,CASSVAGEDSPLHF,NA,TRBV9,TRBJ1-6,NA
TGTGCCAGCAGCTTGGCGGGGTTTGACGATGGCTACACCTTC,CASSLAGFDDGYTF,NA,TRBV5-6,TRBJ1-2,few
TGTGCCAGCAGTTACTCAGCCCAGGGGCGAACAGATACGCAGTATTTT,CASSYSAQGRTDTQYF,NA,TRBV6-5,TRBJ2-3,NA
TGTGCCAGCAGTGTCCGTAGCGATCCACAAGAGACCCAGTACTTC,CASSVRSDPQETQYF,NA,TRBV27,TRBJ2-5,many
TGCAGCGTTGAAGCCCGTGATAGCGGCACAGATACGCAGTATTTT,CSVEARDSGTDTQYF,NA,TRBV29-1,TRBJ2-3,NA
TGTGCCAGCAGCCCAAAAGGGGGCGCACGGGGCATTCAGTACTTC,CASSPKGGARGIQYF,TRBD1,TRBV7-9,TRBJ2-4,few
TGTGCCAGCAGTTTAGGGGATAGCGGGGTGGATACGCAGTATTTT,CASSLGDSGVDTQYF,TRBD2,TRBV12-3/TRBV12-4,TRBJ2-3,few
TGTGCCAGCAGAACTAGCGGGAGGCCTTTGGAGACCCAGTACTTC,CASRTSGRPLETQYF,TRBD2,TRBV11-2,TRBJ2-5,few
TGCAGTGCTAGAGATTTTCGGGGGAGGGCAGATACGCAGTATTTT,CSARDFRGRADTQYF,TRBD2,TRBV20-1,TRBJ2-3,NA
TGTGCCAGCTCACCTAAGACCGAGGGCCAGCAGTACTTC,CASSPKTEGQQYF,NA,TRBV18,TRBJ2-7,few
TGTGCCAGCAGCTTTGCCGGGACAGCCTCTCGGGAGCAGTTCTTC,CASSFAGTASREQFF,TRBD1,TRBV7-2,TRBJ2-1,NA
TGTGCCAGCAGCCCCTGGGTTGGGACTAGCGGATTACAAGAGACCCAGTACTTC,CASSPWVGTSGLQETQYF,TRBD2,TRBV7-6,TRBJ2-5,many
TGCAGTGCTAGAGTACTAGCGGGAGCCGGTTCTAGCACAGATACGCAGTATTTT,CSARVLAGAGSSTDTQYF,TRBD2,TRBV20-1,TRBJ2-3,NA
TGTGCCAGCAGCCTCGCCGGGACAGGGGGCCTCGGGGAGCTGTTTTTT,CASSLAGTGGLGELFF,TRBD1,TRBV4-2,TRBJ2-2,NA
TGTGCCAGCAGCACGGGCCCCTGGGGTGGCTACACCTTC,CASSTGPWGGYTF,NA,TRBV7-3,TRBJ1-2,few
TGCGCCAGCAGCCACACCGCTTTAGGCGAGCAGTACTTC,CASSHTALGEQYF,NA,TRBV4-3,TRBJ2-7,many